This is a list of T cell receptor beta chains from one sample in a study of metastatic and nonmetastatic thyroid tumors. TCRdb reanalyzed the PCR reads with MiXCR. The sample consists of tens of thousands of clones, approximately 13% of them appearing once. Source material: tumor tissue. The receptors were sampled from a female donor with papillary thyroid cancer or a benign thyroid nodule (not recorded which). Some clones in this sample may be carry-over from other donors' samples. The CDR3 runs from the conserved cysteine through the conserved F or W. A D gene is named only where the DNA matches it firmly. Some rows have no size entry. The others give once, few or many, or a class for an expanded clone.

j_call | d_call | clone_size | v_call | cdr3_length | cdr3_aa
TRBJ1-5 | NA | many | TRBV6-1 | 15 | CASSGSTFSNQPQHF
TRBJ1-4 | NA | NA | TRBV27 | 15 | CASGTGGRPREKLFF
TRBJ2-7 | NA | many | TRBV20-1 | 13 | CSARGGSTYEQYF
TRBJ2-7 | NA | NA | TRBV7-3 | 15 | CASSTIGARGDEQYF
TRBJ2-5 | NA | many | TRBV4-2 | 15 | CASSQEARGQETQYF
TRBJ2-3 | NA | many | TRBV19 | 15 | CASRPNGASTDTQYF
TRBJ1-2 | NA | many | TRBV5-6 | 14 | CASSLGAVNYGYTF
TRBJ1-3 | NA | many | TRBV10-3 | 15 | CAIRPSGGTGNTIYF
TRBJ2-7 | NA | NA | TRBV6-1 | 13 | CAGGGLQLWEQYF
TRBJ2-1 | NA | few | TRBV29-1 | 10 | CSVELRGSFF
TRBJ2-2 | NA | many | TRBV11-3 | 16 | CASSLGRTAHTGELFF
TRBJ2-3 | NA | many | TRBV7-9 | 11 | CASSSTEGVGF
TRBJ2-7 | NA | NA | TRBV5-1 | 12 | CASPPIPYEQYF
TRBJ1-2 | NA | many | TRBV5-4 | 15 | CASSLAGSSLYGYTF
TRBJ2-1 | TRBD1 | many | TRBV30 | 15 | CAWSLVWDRDNEQFF
TRBJ2-5 | NA | many | TRBV6-1 | 12 | CASSPLLGAQYF
TRBJ2-3 | TRBD2 | many | TRBV28 | 15 | CASTPAGGRTDTQYF
TRBJ2-1 | TRBD2 | many | TRBV20-1 | 13 | CSALAEGLGEQFF
TRBJ2-1 | TRBD1 | NA | TRBV15 | 15 | CATSRRTGISNEQFF
TRBJ1-5 | NA | many | TRBV28 | 16 | CASSATRRVGSQPQHF
TRBJ2-6 | TRBD1 | NA | TRBV30 | 18 | CAWSATGTGGPGANVLTF
TRBJ2-5 | NA | few | TRBV28 | 15 | CASSRLLGPQETQYF
TRBJ2-3 | TRBD2 | many | TRBV5-1 | 14 | CASSTSGTTDTQYF
TRBJ1-1 | NA | many | TRBV11-3 | 14 | CASSFSSMNTEAFF
TRBJ1-3 | TRBD1 | many | TRBV7-9 | 15 | CASSPQGPRGNTIYF
TRBJ2-5 | NA | NA | TRBV29-1 | 14 | CSANLQGFQETQYF
TRBJ2-5 | NA | NA | TRBV5-1 | 14 | CASILAEAGETQYF
TRBJ1-1 | NA | many | TRBV6-2/TRBV6-3 | 12 | CASSYSGAEAFF
TRBJ2-7 | TRBD2 | many | TRBV6-1 | 15 | CASTELAGGPYEQYF
TRBJ2-2 | NA | many | TRBV14 | 11 | CATRKAGELFF
TRBJ2-4 | NA | NA | TRBV18 | 16 | CASSPGGAGSKNIQYF
TRBJ2-7 | NA | few | TRBV19 | 15 | CASSIVVPGPYEQYF
TRBJ2-7 | NA | few | TRBV28 | 15 | CASTASWREVSEQYF
TRBJ1-1 | TRBD1 | once | TRBV20-1 | 15 | CSAMSSTGWYAEAFF
TRBJ2-1 | NA | many | TRBV9 | 15 | CASSVDSGLRNEQFF
TRBJ1-1 | NA | many | TRBV7-8 | 15 | CASSLVSGKNTEAFF
TRBJ2-5 | NA | many | TRBV5-1 | 15 | CASTRENREQETQYF
TRBJ2-5 | NA | once | TRBV5-1 | 18 | CASSLRSPPGRYQETQYF
TRBJ2-6 | NA | many | TRBV6-1 | 14 | CASGSGSGANVLTF
TRBJ2-2 | NA | NA | TRBV7-2 | 12 | CASSLRGRELFF
TRBJ2-7 | TRBD1 | many | TRBV18 | 15 | CASSPSDRAGYEQYF
TRBJ1-3 | NA | many | TRBV5-1 | 14 | CASSFEGAGNTIYF
TRBJ2-5 | NA | many | TRBV7-6 | 14 | CASSLAGGGETQYF
TRBJ1-1 | NA | many | TRBV27 | 14 | CACSLSLRDTEAFF
TRBJ2-7 | NA | many | TRBV20-1 | 12 | CSANIGNYEQYF
TRBJ1-1 | NA | many | TRBV19 | 12 | CASNDRGPEAFF
TRBJ2-2 | TRBD1 | many | TRBV19 | 15 | CASSSGQGFTGELFF
TRBJ2-1 | NA | many | TRBV7-9 | 12 | CASSRQWYEQFF
TRBJ1-6 | NA | many | TRBV6-1 | 15 | CASSDYSSYNSPLHF
TRBJ2-7 | NA | few | TRBV29-1 | 13 | CSVRRTASYEQYF